This T cell receptor beta chain is drawn from a study of cytomegalovirus exposure and HLA in healthy donors. Amplification used 60 Vbeta primers and 13 Jbeta primers. Only in-frame clones appear in the TCRdb table, and some are missing; sequencing was by immunoSEQ multiplex PCR. In the table there are about 170,000 clones, 77% of which are singletons. The receptor was derived from a woman aged 30 to 39 in good health and CMV-seropositive. Sequenced sample: PBMCs.

CDR3 sequence: CASRPGTGPNYEQYF. CDR3 sequence (DNA): TGTGCCAGCAGGCCCGGGACAGGCCCTAACTACGAGCAGTACTTC. The rearrangement joins TRBV27 to TRBJ2-7; TRBD1 agrees at 8 bases. V was clipped by 6 bases and J by 3 bases; unmatched bases: 10. CDR1 and CDR2 from the germline V gene are MNHEY and SMNVEV (reference sequence). The CDR3 runs to 15 residues.